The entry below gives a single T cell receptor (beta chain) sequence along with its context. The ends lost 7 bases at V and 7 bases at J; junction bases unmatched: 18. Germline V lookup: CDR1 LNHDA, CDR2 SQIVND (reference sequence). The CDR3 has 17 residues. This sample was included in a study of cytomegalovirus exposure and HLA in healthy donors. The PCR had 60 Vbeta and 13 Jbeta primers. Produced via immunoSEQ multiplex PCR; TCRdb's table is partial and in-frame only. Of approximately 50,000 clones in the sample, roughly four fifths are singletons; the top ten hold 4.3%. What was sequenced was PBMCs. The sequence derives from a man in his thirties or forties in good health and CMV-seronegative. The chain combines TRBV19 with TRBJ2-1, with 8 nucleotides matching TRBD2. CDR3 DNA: TGTGCCAGTACACCCTCCTCGGGAGGGGATTTTACAAATGAGCAGTTCTTC. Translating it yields CASTPSSGGDFTNEQFF.